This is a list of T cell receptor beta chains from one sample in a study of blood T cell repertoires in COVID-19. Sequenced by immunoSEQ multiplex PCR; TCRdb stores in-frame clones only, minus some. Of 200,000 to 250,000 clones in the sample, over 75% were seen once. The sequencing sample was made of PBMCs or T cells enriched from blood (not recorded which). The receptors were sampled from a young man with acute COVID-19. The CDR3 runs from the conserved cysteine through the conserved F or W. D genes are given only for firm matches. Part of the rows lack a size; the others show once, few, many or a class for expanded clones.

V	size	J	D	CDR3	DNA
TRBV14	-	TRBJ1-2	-	CASSQDGGAGYGYTF	TGTGCCAGCAGCCAAGATGGGGGCGCGGGCTATGGCTACACCTTC
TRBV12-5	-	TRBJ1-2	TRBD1	CASGPGQGAGYTF	TGTGCTAGTGGCCCTGGACAGGGAGCTGGCTACACCTTC
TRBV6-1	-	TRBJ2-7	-	CASSEAWGPYEQYF	TGTGCCAGCAGTGAAGCTTGGGGGCCCTACGAGCAGTACTTC
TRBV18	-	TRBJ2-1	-	CASSPRGGNEQFF	TGTGCCAGCTCACCACGGGGAGGCAATGAGCAGTTCTTC
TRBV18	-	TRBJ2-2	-	CASSPISQDLALTTGELFF	TGTGCCAGCTCACCAATTTCACAGGATCTGGCATTGACCACCGGGGAGCTGTTTTTT
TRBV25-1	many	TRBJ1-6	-	CASSESGNSPLHF	TGTGCCAGCAGTGAATCCGGGAACTCACCCCTCCACTTT
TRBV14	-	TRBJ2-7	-	CASSSGIWEQYF	TGTGCCAGCAGCTCAGGGATTTGGGAGCAGTACTTC
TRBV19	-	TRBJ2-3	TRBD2	CASSIEASGSTDTQYF	TGTGCCAGTAGTATAGAGGCTAGCGGAAGCACAGATACGCAGTATTTT
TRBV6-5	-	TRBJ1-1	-	CASSYQNRMNTEAFF	TGTGCCAGCAGTTACCAAAACAGGATGAACACTGAAGCTTTCTTT
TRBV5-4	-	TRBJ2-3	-	CASSSQGNTQYF	TGTGCCAGCAGCTCCCAGGGAAATACGCAGTATTTT
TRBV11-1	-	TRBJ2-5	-	CASSLGAGVSETQYF	TGTGCCAGCAGCTTAGGGGCAGGGGTTTCAGAGACCCAGTACTTC
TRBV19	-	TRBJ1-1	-	CASSQSEITEAFF	TGTGCCAGTAGTCAGTCGGAGATCACTGAAGCTTTCTTT
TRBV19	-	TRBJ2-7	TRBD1	CASSITGTAAYEQYF	TGTGCCAGTAGTATCACGGGGACAGCAGCCTACGAGCAGTACTTC
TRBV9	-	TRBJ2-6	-	CASTEAGLGAGANVLTF	TGTGCCAGCACCGAGGCAGGGCTTGGAGCCGGGGCCAACGTCCTGACTTTC
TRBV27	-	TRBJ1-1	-	CASSYQGMNTEAFF	TGTGCCAGCAGTTATCAGGGCATGAACACTGAAGCTTTCTTT
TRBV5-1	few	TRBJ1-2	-	CASKEGDYGYTF	TGCGCCAGCAAAGAAGGGGACTATGGCTACACCTTC
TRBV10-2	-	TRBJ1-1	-	CATRIQANTEAFF	TGCGCCACCCGGATACAGGCGAACACTGAAGCTTTCTTT
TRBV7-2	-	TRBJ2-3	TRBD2	CASSLDGLAGGLSTDTQYF	TGTGCCAGCAGCTTAGATGGACTAGCGGGGGGACTTAGCACAGATACGCAGTATTTT
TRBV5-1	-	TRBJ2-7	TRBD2	CASSLDLAGYSYEQYF	TGCGCCAGCAGCTTGGATTTAGCGGGCTACTCCTACGAGCAGTACTTC
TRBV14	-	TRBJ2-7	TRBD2	CASSHTGTSGLQYF	TGTGCCAGCAGCCATACCGGGACTAGCGGTCTCCAGTACTTC
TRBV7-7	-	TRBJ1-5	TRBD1	CASRPKDRGICNQPQHF	TGTGCCAGCAGACCGAAGGACAGGGGGATTTGTAATCAGCCCCAGCATTTT
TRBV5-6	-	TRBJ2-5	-	CASSFLHTIETQYF	TGTGCCAGCAGCTTTTTACACACGATAGAGACCCAGTACTTC
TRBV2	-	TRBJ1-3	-	CASSEQVPNTIYF	TGTGCCAGCAGTGAACAGGTGCCGAACACCATATATTTT
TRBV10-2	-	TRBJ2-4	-	CASSSGSLGLNIQYF	TGCGCCAGCAGTTCGGGGTCCCTCGGGTTAAACATTCAGTACTTC
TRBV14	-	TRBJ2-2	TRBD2	CASSPSGGGTGELFF	TGTGCCAGCAGCCCAAGCGGCGGGGGGACCGGGGAGCTGTTTTTT
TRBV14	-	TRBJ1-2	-	CASSQGQGGSYGYTF	TGTGCCAGCAGCCAAGGTCAGGGAGGATCCTATGGCTACACCTTC
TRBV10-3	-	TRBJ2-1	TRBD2	CAISEGGLANNEQFF	TGTGCCATCAGTGAGGGAGGACTAGCGAACAATGAGCAGTTCTTC
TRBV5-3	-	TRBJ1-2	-	CARSLEVPGNYGYTF	TGTGCCAGAAGCTTGGAGGTGCCGGGGAACTATGGCTACACCTTC
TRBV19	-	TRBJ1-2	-	CASSRQENLYGYTF	TGTGCCAGTAGTAGACAGGAAAACCTATATGGCTACACCTTC
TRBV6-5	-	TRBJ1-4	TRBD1	CASGTGGQVEKLFF	TGTGCCAGCGGGACAGGGGGGCAGGTTGAAAAACTGTTTTTT
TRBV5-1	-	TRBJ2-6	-	CASSLEGGGAPSSGANVLTF	TGCGCCAGCAGCTTGGAGGGCGGGGGCGCCCCTAGTTCTGGGGCCAACGTCCTGACTTTC
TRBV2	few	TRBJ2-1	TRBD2	CASSLSGFSYNEQFF	TGTGCCAGTTCTCTTAGCGGGTTTTCCTACAATGAGCAGTTCTTC
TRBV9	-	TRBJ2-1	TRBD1	CASSYGTGGGNEQFF	TGTGCCAGCAGCTACGGGACAGGGGGTGGGAATGAGCAGTTCTTC
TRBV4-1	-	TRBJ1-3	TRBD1	CASSQFPYRGTGNTIYF	TGCGCCAGCAGCCAATTCCCCTACAGGGGTACTGGAAACACCATATATTTT
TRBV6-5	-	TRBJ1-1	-	CASSYAVVDSEAFF	TGTGCCAGCAGTTACGCGGTAGTAGATTCGGAAGCTTTCTTT
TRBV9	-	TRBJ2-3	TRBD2	CASSVLAGTDTQYF	TGTGCCAGCAGCGTCCTAGCGGGCACAGATACGCAGTATTTT
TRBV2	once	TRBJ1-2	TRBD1	CASKGQPTNYGYTF	TGTGCCAGCAAGGGACAGCCGACTAACTATGGCTACACCTTC
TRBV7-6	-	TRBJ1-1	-	CASSLGSTLSTEAFF	TGTGCCAGCAGCTTAGGTAGTACTCTAAGCACTGAAGCTTTCTTT
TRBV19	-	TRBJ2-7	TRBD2	CASSPYSSGGIKEQYF	TGTGCCAGTAGTCCCTACTCTAGCGGGGGAATCAAGGAGCAGTACTTC